Listed below are T cell receptor beta chains from one sample, sequenced in a study of response to subunit inactivated influenza vaccine. TCRdb independently ran MiXCR on the RT-PCR reads; one entry per CDR3 protein. The sample yields 500,000 to 550,000 distinct CDR3 sequences, less than 8% seen once. Sequencing was performed on PBMCs from blood, taken roughly 24 months after vaccination. The origin of the receptors is a man between 50 and 75 years old who received an inactivated influenza vaccine. CDR3s include the opening cysteine and the closing phenylalanine or tryptophan. The D gene is left open where the match is weak. Not all rows give a size; the values are once, few, many and, for expanded clones, a class.

clone size	D gene	V gene	J gene	CDR3 protein	CDR3 DNA
-	-	TRBV6-5	TRBJ2-3	CASSYGLAASTDTQYF	TGTGCCAGCAGTTACGGGCTAGCTGCTAGCACAGATACGCAGTATTTT
few	-	TRBV20-1	TRBJ2-7	CSAREKDTPSYEQYF	TGCAGTGCTAGAGAAAAGGACACCCCCTCCTACGAGCAGTACTTC
many	-	TRBV20-1	TRBJ2-7	CSARDTGSSYEQYF	TGCAGTGCTAGAGATACGGGAAGCTCCTACGAGCAGTACTTC
few	-	TRBV7-9	TRBJ2-7	CASSSTGTSYEQYF	TGTGCCAGCAGCTCGACCGGGACATCCTACGAGCAGTACTTC
-	-	TRBV20-1	TRBJ1-1	CSARDPGQLNTEAFF	TGCAGTGCTAGAGATCCCGGACAGTTGAACACTGAAGCTTTCTTT
many	TRBD1	TRBV12-3/TRBV12-4	TRBJ2-7	CASSSYRGQFEQYF	TGTGCCAGCAGCTCCTACAGGGGGCAGTTCGAGCAGTACTTC
-	TRBD2	TRBV6-6	TRBJ2-7	CATGTSGIKQYF	TGTGCCACCGGGACTAGCGGGATTAAGCAGTACTTC
-	TRBD1	TRBV20-1	TRBJ2-2	CSARNQQGAGELFF	TGCAGTGCGCGAAACCAACAGGGGGCCGGGGAGCTGTTTTTT
few	-	TRBV6-1	TRBJ1-6	CASSQNMASNSPLHF	TGTGCCAGCAGCCAGAACATGGCTTCTAATTCACCCCTCCACTTT
few	TRBD1	TRBV7-8	TRBJ2-7	CASSPERLRDRGYEQYF	TGTGCCAGCAGCCCAGAACGCCTCAGGGACAGGGGCTACGAGCAGTACTTC
few	-	TRBV7-2	TRBJ2-7	CASSYSTGPSSYEQYF	TGTGCCAGCAGCTATTCCACAGGTCCCAGCTCCTACGAGCAGTACTTC
many	-	TRBV10-3	TRBJ2-2	CAISDWQGRPTLGAGELFF	TGTGCCATCAGTGATTGGCAGGGTCGTCCCACCCTCGGCGCCGGGGAGCTGTTTTTT
few	-	TRBV5-1	TRBJ2-5	CASSLRRRGMSETQYF	TGCGCCAGCAGCTTGCGCCGCAGGGGAATGTCGGAGACCCAGTACTTC
few	-	TRBV18	TRBJ2-5	CASSPFRRQETQYF	TGTGCCAGCTCACCTTTCAGACGCCAAGAGACCCAGTACTTC
-	-	TRBV10-3	TRBJ2-5	CAISESVETQYF	TGTGCCATCAGTGAGTCTGTAGAGACCCAGTACTTC
many	TRBD1	TRBV5-1	TRBJ2-7	CASSAGTGAHEQYF	TGCGCCAGCAGCGCCGGGACAGGGGCCCACGAGCAGTACTTC
-	-	TRBV30	TRBJ2-3	CAWGPVFTQYF	TGTGCCTGGGGTCCGGTGTTTACGCAGTATTTT
few	-	TRBV20-1	TRBJ1-3	CSVQKGRGNTIYF	TGCAGTGTTCAGAAGGGGCGAGGAAACACCATATATTTT
many	-	TRBV12-3/TRBV12-4	TRBJ1-6	CASSFRGNNSPLHF	TGTGCCAGCAGTTTTCGGGGTAACAATTCACCCCTCCACTTT
-	-	TRBV30	TRBJ1-3	CAWSPGVPGNTIYF	TGTGCCTGGAGCCCCGGAGTACCTGGAAACACCATATATTTT
few	-	TRBV6-1	TRBJ1-6	CASSGGPRNSPLHF	TGTGCCAGCAGTGGGGGACCGCGTAATTCACCCCTCCACTTT
few	-	TRBV15	TRBJ2-3	CATSRVPGILSTDTQYF	TGTGCCACCAGCAGAGTGCCAGGAATATTAAGCACAGATACGCAGTATTTT
few	TRBD1	TRBV28	TRBJ2-5	CASRSPRDRGIGTQYF	TGTGCCAGCAGGTCTCCGCGGGACAGGGGGATCGGGACCCAGTACTTC
-	-	TRBV20-1	TRBJ2-7	CSAAYGDYEQYF	TGCAGTGCCGCCTATGGAGACTACGAGCAGTACTTC
-	-	TRBV6-1	TRBJ1-4	CASSKGWNEKLFF	TGTGCCAGCAGTAAGGGGTGGAATGAAAAACTGTTTTTT
-	TRBD2	TRBV20-1	TRBJ2-1	CSAVSGRAYNEQFF	TGCAGTGCTGTTAGCGGGAGGGCCTACAATGAGCAGTTCTTC
few	TRBD2	TRBV27	TRBJ2-3	CASSPLAGGLTDTQYF	TGTGCCAGCAGTCCGCTAGCGGGAGGATTGACAGATACGCAGTATTTT